The 20 T cell receptor beta chains below all came from one sample that was sequenced in a study of blood T cells in healthy people across ages. Together with a sample-barcoded 5' primer, a J-beta primer mix was included in a second PCR lasting about 7 to 12 cycles. TCRdb used MiXCR to reprocess the 5' RACE reads, holding one entry per CDR3 protein. The sample lists 800,000 or so distinct CDR3 sequences, just under 25% seen once, with roughly 3.5% in the top ten. This sample also belongs to another study, concerning T cells of mothers and their children.

Material: blood. These receptors originate from a boy between 10 and 17 years old in good health.

V is TRBV10-3 and J is TRBJ1-5; the D is unclear. CDR3 size: 15 residues. Germline V lookup: CDR1 ENHRY, CDR2 SYGVKD. Trimming took 3 bases from V and 0 from J, leaving 9 bases between them. The CDR3 loop reads CAISDEGNSNQPQHF. The CDR3, as DNA: TGTGCCATCAGTGATGAGGGTAATAGCAATCAGCCCCAGCATTTT.

This clonotype was picked up a small number of times. At one of its ends the junction is not consistent with the germline gene, which may arise from a read error. The chain couples TRBV5-1 to TRBJ2-5, with 10 bases lining up with TRBD2. The J call may be mistaken, given a closer DNA end match to TRBJ2-1. Per germline, CDR1 SGHRS and CDR2 YFSETQ. This CDR3 comprises 15 residues. CDR3 residues: CASRLVLAGNNEQFF. CDR3 nucleotide sequence: TGCGCCAGCAGATTGGTACTAGCGGGAAACAATGAGCAGTTCTTC.

This clonotype has ten or more counts. The CDR3 is CSARLHRDTNEQYF. In DNA form, the CDR3 reads TGCAGTGCTAGACTCCACCGGGACACCAACGAGCAGTACTTC. The rearrangement uses TRBV20-1 and TRBJ2-7; a weak D match, TRBD1 (6 bases). Germline-derived CDR1 and CDR2 are DFQATT and SNEGSKA (reference sequence). The V end lost 2 bases, the J end lost 5 bases, and 16 bases lay between the germline ends. The CDR3 runs 14 residues.

This clonotype has a handful of counts. The rearrangement links TRBV5-1 to TRBJ2-7; TRBD2 might be the D (5 bases). The CDR3 sequence is 14 residues long. The V and J ends lost 4 bases and 6 bases respectively, with 17 bases between them. From germline, CDR1 is SGHRS and CDR2 YFSETQ. The CDR3 nucleotides are TGCGCCAGCAGCCCCGGTTCCAGCGCGGGCGAGCAGTACTTC. Its translation: CASSPGSSAGEQYF.

The table lists this clonotype with a few counts. The rearrangement joins TRBV28 to TRBJ2-2; possible D gene TRBD2, 6 bases. The CDR3 loop spans 14 amino acids. The germline gives CDR1 MDHEN, CDR2 SYDVKM. Trimming pared 8 bases from V and 2 bases from J, leaving 12 bases between. The CDR3 protein is CASLPGLNTGELFF. CDR3 DNA sequence: TGTGCCAGCTTACCGGGACTCAACACCGGGGAGCTGTTTTTT. Based on the CDR3 plus reference TRBV28 and TRBJ2-2, the full variable domain is DVKVTQSSRYLVKRTGEKVFLECVQDMDHENMFWYRQDPGLGLRLIYFSYDVKMKEKGDIPEGYSVSREKKERFSLILESASTNQTSMYLCASLPGLNTGELFFGEGSRLTVL.

This rearrangement joins TRBV27 to TRBJ2-7; 9 nucleotides match TRBD1. This CDR3 is built from 14 residues. Trimming at V came to 5 bases and at J to 7 bases, leaving 9 bases not matched to a gene. Germline V gene data show CDR1 as MNHEY and CDR2 as SMNVEV (reference sequence). The CDR3 nucleotides read TGTGCCAGCAGTACCGCCGGGACAGGGCAAGAGCAGTACTTC. Its translation is CASSTAGTGQEQYF.

This clonotype has more than one count but fewer than ten. The chain employs TRBV29-1 and TRBJ2-1; 8 bases align to TRBD2. V lost 4 bases and J lost 0; bases outside the gene matches: 5. CDR3 length equals 15 residues. CDR1 SQVTM and CDR2 ANQGSEA come from the germline V gene. DNA of the CDR3: TGCAGCGTTGCGGGACTAGACAGCTCCTACAATGAGCAGTTCTTC. It encodes CSVAGLDSSYNEQFF.

This sequence joins TRBV5-1 and TRBJ2-3; 15 bases map to TRBD2. CDR1 and CDR2 (germline): SGHRS, YFSETQ. Losses at the gene ends were 2 bases for V and 2 bases for J; bases not matched to a gene: 9. The CDR3 covers 19 residues. This CDR3 reads CASSLTPGLAGGFTDTQYF. In DNA form, the CDR3 reads TGCGCCAGCAGCTTAACGCCGGGACTAGCGGGAGGATTCACAGATACGCAGTATTTT.

This sequence joins TRBV27 and TRBJ2-3; 7 nucleotides align to TRBD1. The CDR3 loop spans 13 amino acids. Trimming removed 5 bases from V and 6 bases from J; junction bases left unmatched: 5. Germline V gene data show CDR1 as MNHEY and CDR2 as SMNVEV (reference sequence). CDR3 loop: CASSPTGWDTQYF. The CDR3 DNA is TGTGCCAGCAGTCCGACAGGGTGGGATACGCAGTATTTT.

This rearrangement joins TRBV27 to TRBJ2-7; 9 nucleotides match TRBD2. The CDR3 runs 18 residues. Germline values: CDR1 MNHEY, CDR2 SMNVEV (reference sequence). Trimming removed 4 bases from V and 2 bases from J; junction bases left unmatched: 15. The CDR3 region is CASSSPTALASGTYEQYF. CDR3 in DNA: TGTGCCAGCAGTTCGCCGACCGCTCTGGCTAGCGGGACCTACGAGCAGTACTTC.

This clonotype has just a few counts. The rearrangement links TRBV10-3 to TRBJ2-1; TRBD1 might be the D (6 bases). Germline CDR1 ENHRY, CDR2 SYGVKD. V lost 3 bases to trimming and J lost 5 bases, with 14 bases between them. This CDR3 region has 15 residues. CDR3 region: CAISDDGTPNNEQFF. Written as DNA, the CDR3 is TGTGCCATCAGTGACGACGGGACACCTAACAATGAGCAGTTCTTC.

The rearrangement links TRBV12-5 to TRBJ1-4, with D hard to call. Germline V gene sequence: CDR1 LGHNT, CDR2 FRNRAP. CDR3 length: 14 amino acids. V lost 8 bases to trimming and J lost 0 bases, with 10 bases between them. Here the CDR3 DNA reads TGTGCTAGTTCCGGGGAGACAACTAATGAAAAACTGTTTTTT. Protein sequence: CASSGETTNEKLFF. The full variable domain, completed using reference TRBV12-5 and TRBJ1-4, is DARVTQTPRHKVTEMGQEVTMRCQPILGHNTVFWYRQTMMQGLELLAYFRNRAPLDDSGMPKDRFSAEMPDATLATLKIQPSEPRDSAVYFCASSGETTNEKLFFGSGTQLSVL.

This clonotype was recorded a few times. The V gene is TRBV20-1, the J gene TRBJ2-1, with 7 bases identical to TRBD2. V lost 6 bases and J lost 6; bases outside the gene matches: 17. Per the germline V gene, CDR1 is DFQATT and CDR2 is SNEGSKA (reference sequence). The CDR3 length is 16 residues. In nucleotides, the CDR3 is TGCAGTGCAGCCTCTAGCGGACCGGTCCCTTCCAATGAGCAGTTCTTC. Its protein is CSAASSGPVPSNEQFF.

This clonotype was seen only a few times. This chain connects TRBV11-2 to TRBJ1-1; a possible D gene is TRBD1 (6 bases). Per the germline V gene, CDR1 is SGHAT and CDR2 is FQNNGV. CDR3 length: 18 residues. Trimming cost V 5 bases and J 2 bases, with 24 bases left between them. CDR3 in amino acids: CASSHLTGHKRINTEAFF. DNA for the CDR3: TGTGCCAGCAGCCACCTCACGGGACACAAGAGAATAAACACTGAAGCTTTCTTT.

This chain's CDR3 is CASSGEENHRVGEETQYF. The CDR3 DNA reads TGTGCCAGCAGCGGGGAAGAGAATCACAGGGTTGGGGAGGAGACCCAGTACTTC. V usage is TRBV5-5 and J usage is TRBJ2-5; a weak D match, TRBD1 (6 bases). The CDR3 loop spans 18 amino acids. Germline V gene lookup returns CDR1 SGHKS and CDR2 YYEKEE (reference sequence). Trimming stripped 4 bases from V and 5 bases from J, with 27 bases between.

The chain employs TRBV7-2 and TRBJ1-1; tentatively, D is TRBD1 (6 bases). The CDR3 consists of 12 residues. The germline V gene encodes CDR1 SGHTA and CDR2 FQGNSA. V lost 6 bases and J lost 5, with 10 bases in between. The CDR3 sequence is CASRPQGTEAFF. DNA of the CDR3: TGTGCCAGCAGACCGCAGGGGACTGAAGCTTTCTTT.

The genes are TRBV9 and TRBJ1-4, with 7 positions matching TRBD1. Germline trimming cut 4 bases from V and 4 bases from J; bases unmatched to any gene: 7. Germline loops: CDR1 SGDLS, CDR2 YYNGEE. This CDR3 is built from 15 residues. CDR3 coding DNA: TGTGCCAGCAGCATATCGGACAGGATTAATGAAAAACTGTTTTTT. This gives the protein CASSISDRINEKLFF.

This clonotype was counted a few times. V usage is TRBV21-1 and J usage is TRBJ2-1; the DNA was not used to check the table's D call, TRBD2. TRBV21-1 is a pseudogene segment. The CDR3 consists of 17 residues. The CDR3 here is CASSDTSGGVGNNEQFF. The CDR3 region has the DNA TGTGCCAGCAGCGACACTAGCGGGGGGGTCGGAAACAATGAGCAGTTCTTC.

This clonotype occurred a few times. As DNA, the CDR3 is TGTGCCAGCAGCCATCCAGGGGCTTCACCCCTCCACTTT. Protein: CASSHPGASPLHF. V is TRBV7-9 and J is TRBJ1-6; D possibly corresponds to TRBD1 (6 bases). Trimming pared 5 bases from V and 9 bases from J, leaving 11 bases between. Germline V gene data show CDR1 as SEHNR and CDR2 as FQNEAQ (reference sequence). The CDR3 sequence is 13 residues long.

The chain joins TRBV3-1 to TRBJ2-1; D remains ambiguous. V lost 4 bases, J lost 6 bases, and 16 bases lay in between. The CDR3 has 15 residues. The germline gives CDR1 LGHDT, CDR2 YNNKEL (reference sequence). The CDR3 DNA follows: TGTGCCAGCAGCCCCAAAGACAAAAACGTCAATGAGCAGTTCTTC. Amino acid sequence: CASSPKDKNVNEQFF.